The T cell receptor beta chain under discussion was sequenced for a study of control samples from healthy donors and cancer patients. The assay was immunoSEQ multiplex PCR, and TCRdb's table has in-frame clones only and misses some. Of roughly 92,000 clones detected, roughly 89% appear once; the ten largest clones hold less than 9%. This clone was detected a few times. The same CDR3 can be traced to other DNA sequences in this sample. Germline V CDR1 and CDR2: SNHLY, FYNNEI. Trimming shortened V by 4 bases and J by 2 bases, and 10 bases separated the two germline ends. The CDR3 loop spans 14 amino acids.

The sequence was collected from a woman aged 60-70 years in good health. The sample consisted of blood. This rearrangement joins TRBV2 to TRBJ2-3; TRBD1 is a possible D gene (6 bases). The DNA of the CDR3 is TGTGCCAGCAGTGTGAACAGGGACACAGATACGCAGTATTTT. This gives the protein CASSVNRDTDTQYF.